This note documents a single TCR beta chain sequence. Its antigen is not known. Assay used: immunoSEQ multiplex PCR; TCRdb lists only in-frame clones, some missing. The table has a few thousand clones, 83% seen once. The data derive from a study of brain metastases from non-small cell lung cancer. Study results and caveats: Brain metastases had lower T-cell infiltration than primary tumors. In approximately 60% of brain metastases, T-cell clones were expanded compared with matched primary tumors.

The V gene lost 3 bases and the J gene lost 9 bases, with 9 bases spanning the gap. Germline V gene lookup returns CDR1 MDHEN and CDR2 SYDVKM. This CDR3 spans 11 amino acids. The chain has TRBV28 and TRBJ2-7; the D gene is possibly TRBD2 (5 bases). The receptor comes from a donor older than 35 with non-small cell lung cancer. Sequenced material: tissue from a brain metastasis. DNA of the CDR3: TGTGCCAGCAGTTTTTCTGCGGGGCAGTACTTC. Translating it yields CASSFSAGQYF.